This TCR beta chain was sequenced for a study of CD8+CD57+ T cells in acquired aplastic anemia. Findings and caveats of the study: A set of 25 to 35 CD8+ CDR3 sequences was shared between patients and controls, and these sequences appeared highly expressed in patients. Patients and healthy controls showed no significant CD8+ Simpson's diversity difference.

Genomic DNA, the template, was used for profiling of the TCR beta VDJ and CDR3. Each CDR3 protein is one row after TCRdb ran MiXCR on the reads. The sample yields about half a million distinct CDR3 sequences, about a third seen once. Sequenced patients had shown CD8+CD57+ cell expansion by flow cytometry. Comment on this clonotype: Its antigen is unknown.

The CDR3 is made up of 15 amino acids. V lost 5 bases, J lost 0 bases, and 11 bases lay in between. The clonotype was recovered from a human donor with aplastic anemia. The chain joins TRBV12-3 or TRBV12-4 to TRBJ1-3, with unresolved D. Source material: sorted CD4+, CD8+, or CD8+CD57+ T cells (not recorded which) from PBMCs. The CDR3: CASSTNMDSGNTIYF. The CDR3 DNA reads as TGTGCCAGCAGTACCAACATGGACTCTGGAAACACCATATATTTT.